This T cell receptor beta chain was identified during a study of blood T cell repertoires in COVID-19. Repertoires were generated with immunoSEQ multiplex PCR, while TCRdb's copy carries only in-frame clones and drops some. The data contain 230,000 or so clones, more than 75% of them seen just once; the ten biggest clones take up 1.9%. V was pared by 9 bases and J by 8 bases, with 10 bases of the junction left unmatched. Germline V gene data show CDR1 as SGHRS and CDR2 as YFSETQ. CDR3 length equals 14 residues. Sequencing was carried out using peripheral blood. This chain joins TRBV5-1 and TRBJ1-6, with 8 bases fitting TRBD1. The clonotype originates from a man aged 40-49 years with active or convalescent COVID-19. The CDR3: CAINVDRGDSPLHF. The CDR3 coding sequence is TGCGCCATCAACGTCGACAGGGGAGATTCACCCCTCCACTTT. Variable domain in full (rest from reference TRBV5-1 and TRBJ1-6): KAGVTQTPRYLIKTRGQQVTLSCSPISGHRSVSWYQQTPGQGLQFLFEYFSETQRNKGNFPGRFSGRQFSNSRSEMNVSTLELGDSALYLCAINVDRGDSPLHFGNGTRLTVT.